The 18 T cell receptor beta chains reported below all come from one sample, sequenced in a study of blood T cell repertoires in COVID-19. Profiling relied on immunoSEQ multiplex PCR, and the TCRdb table lists in-frame clones only, not all of them. The data hold approximately 94,000 clones, with approximately 90% observed a single time. Material: peripheral blood. These receptors all stem from a woman aged 45-65 years in a cohort sampled during active COVID-19.

The chain joins TRBV11-2 to TRBJ1-4; possibly TRBD1 for D (5 bases). The V and J ends lost 3 bases and 0 bases respectively, with 8 bases between them. The CDR3 sequence is 15 residues long. From germline, CDR1 is SGHAT and CDR2 FQNNGV. The CDR3 is CASSLDTTTNEKLFF. The CDR3, as DNA: TGTGCCAGCAGCTTGGACACGACAACTAATGAAAAACTGTTTTTT.

This chain connects TRBV7-2 to TRBJ2-7; 9 nucleotides agree with TRBD1. Germline CDR1 and CDR2: SGHTA and FQGNSA. The CDR3 runs to 14 residues. V trimming: 8 bases; J trimming: 4 bases; junction bases outside the gene matches: 9. In DNA, the CDR3 is TGTGCCAGCCGGCCGGGACAGGGATTTTACGAGCAGTACTTC. Amino acid sequence: CASRPGQGFYEQYF.

The CDR3 spells CASSLSRGNTEAFF. CDR3 coding DNA: TGTGCCAGCAGCTTATCGCGGGGAAACACTGAAGCTTTCTTT. The chain couples TRBV13 to TRBJ1-1, with D unclear. Trimming cost V 2 bases and J 2 bases, with 9 bases left between them. CDR3 size: 14 residues. Germline-derived CDR1 and CDR2 are PRHDT and FYEKMQ (reference sequence).

The gene calls are TRBV14 and TRBJ2-5; D uncertain. The CDR3 loop spans 12 amino acids. Germline lookup yields CDR1 SGHDN and CDR2 FVKESK. V was shortened by 3 bases and J by 5 bases, with 7 bases between the two germline ends. CDR3 bases: TGTGCCAGCAGCCATTATGCGGAGACCCAGTACTTC. Protein sequence: CASSHYAETQYF. The complete variable domain, with remaining parts taken from reference TRBV14 and TRBJ2-5, reads EAGVTQFPSHSVIEKGQTVTLRCDPISGHDNLYWYRRVMGKEIKFLLHFVKESKQDESGMPNNRFLAERTGGTYSTLKVQPAELEDSGVYFCASSHYAETQYFGPGTRLLVL.

The chain employs TRBV28 and TRBJ2-7, with 8 positions matching TRBD1. J lost 3 bases, V lost 3 bases, and 4 bases had no gene match. There are 14 residues in the CDR3. Germline-derived CDR1 and CDR2 are MDHEN and SYDVKM. This chain's CDR3 is CASSLGQADYEQYF. The CDR3 nucleotides read TGTGCCAGCAGTTTGGGACAGGCCGACTACGAGCAGTACTTC.

V is TRBV7-9 and J is TRBJ1-2, with D possibly TRBD1 on 6 matching bases. Germline CDR1 reads SEHNR; CDR2 reads FQNEAQ (reference sequence). Trimming left V 1 base short and J 10 bases short, with 16 bases between. CDR3 length equals 14 residues. As DNA, the CDR3 is TGTGCCAGCAGCTTAGAGGGGGTCCGCCCAGACTACACCTTC. It specifies CASSLEGVRPDYTF.

The J gene is TRBJ2-1, the V gene TRBV29-1; 12 nucleotides line up with TRBD2. CDR3 size: 12 residues. The V and J ends lost 7 bases and 10 bases, in that order; junction bases with no gene match: 5. The germline gives CDR1 SQVTM, CDR2 ANQGSEA. CDR3 sequence: CSATSGGAEQFF. The CDR3, as DNA: TGCAGCGCGACTAGCGGGGGCGCCGAGCAGTTCTTC.

The V call is TRBV21-1, the J call TRBJ2-3; the table calls TRBD1, which could not be checked here. TRBV21-1 is assigned pseudogene status. This CDR3 has 18 amino acids. The CDR3 region has the DNA TGTGCCAGCCAGAGCGGTCAGGGGGTAATTTTGAGCACAGATACGCAGTATTTT. This translates into CASQSGQGVILSTDTQYF.

This clone has only one observation. The rearrangement links TRBV3-1 (or the pseudogene TRBV3-2) to TRBJ2-3, with 7 bases aligning to TRBD2. Trimming took 0 bases from V and 3 from J; bases not matched to a gene: 6. The length of the CDR3 is 16 residues. Germline values: CDR1 LGHDT, CDR2 YNNKEL (reference sequence). This chain's CDR3 is CASSQEESGATDTQYF. The CDR3 DNA follows: TGTGCCAGCAGCCAAGAGGAGAGCGGGGCAACAGATACGCAGTATTTT.

This chain links TRBV18 with TRBJ1-4; D is perhaps TRBD1 (5 bases). Trimming removed 6 bases at V and 7 bases at J, with 12 bases between. The CDR3 loop spans 13 amino acids. Germline assignment: CDR1 KGHSH and CDR2 LQKENI. CDR3 nucleotide sequence: TGTGCCAGCTCCCCGGGGGACCTTGAAAAACTGTTTTTT. Its translation: CASSPGDLEKLFF.

CDR3 in amino acids: CASSLFSPFGYGYTF. The CDR3 DNA is TGTGCCAGCAGCTTGTTTTCCCCCTTCGGCTATGGCTACACCTTC. The V call is TRBV5-4, the J call TRBJ1-2; D not certain. The CDR3 has 15 amino acids. Trimming took off 1 base at V and 4 bases at J, with 14 bases between the two ends. The germline V gene has CDR1 SGHNT and CDR2 YYREEE (reference sequence).

The genes are TRBV5-1 and TRBJ2-5; TRBD2 matches at 13 bases. This CDR3 is built from 17 residues. Germline CDR1 and CDR2: SGHRS and YFSETQ. Unmatched junction bases numbered 7, after V lost 0 bases and J lost 5 bases. The CDR3 region has the DNA TGCGCCAGCAGCTTGGAGGGCGGACTAGCGGGAGTGGAGACCCAGTACTTC. Its translation: CASSLEGGLAGVETQYF.

V gene TRBV18 combines with J gene TRBJ1-5, with 7 positions matching TRBD1. Germline V lookup: CDR1 KGHSH, CDR2 LQKENI. Germline trimming cut 6 bases from V and 6 bases from J; bases unmatched to any gene: 8. CDR3 length: 14 residues. CDR3 loop: CASSLDRVGQPQHF. The DNA for the CDR3 is TGTGCCAGCTCGCTCGACAGGGTCGGTCAGCCCCAGCATTTT.

The rearrangement joins TRBV3-1 (or the pseudogene TRBV3-2) to TRBJ1-2; D possibly corresponds to TRBD1 (6 bases). V was pared by 4 bases and J by 7 bases, with 13 bases between. CDR3 length: 13 amino acids. Germline assignment: CDR1 LGHDT and CDR2 YNNKEL (reference sequence). The DNA of the CDR3 is TGTGCCAGCAGCCCATTAGAGGGGGTTGGCTACACCTTC. It is translated as CASSPLEGVGYTF.

The rearrangement uses TRBV7-3 and TRBJ1-1; D is unresolved. Between the trimmed V and J ends, which lost 5 bases and 0 bases, there was a span of 7 bases. CDR1 and CDR2 from the germline V gene are SGHTA and FQGTGA. CDR3 size: 13 residues. This CDR3 reads CASSQQVNTEAFF. The CDR3, as DNA: TGTGCCAGCAGCCAGCAGGTGAACACTGAAGCTTTCTTT.

The rearrangement joins TRBV12-3 or TRBV12-4 to TRBJ1-1; no clear D. V shed 2 bases and J shed 0 bases, with 4 bases lying between them. This CDR3 spans 13 amino acids. In DNA, the CDR3 is TGTGCCAGCAGTTTAACTATGAACACTGAAGCTTTCTTT. It specifies CASSLTMNTEAFF.

CDR3: CASSQDVGRYNEQFF. The CDR3 coding sequence is TGTGCCAGCAGCCAAGATGTGGGGCGGTACAATGAGCAGTTCTTC. The chain links TRBV3-1 (or the pseudogene TRBV3-2) to TRBJ2-1, with TRBD1 as a possible D gene (5 bases). Trimming pared 0 bases from V and 4 bases from J, leaving 10 bases between. CDR1 LGHDT and CDR2 YNNKEL come from the germline V gene (reference sequence). The CDR3 length is 15 residues.

The CDR3 loop reads CSASGEAFF. The CDR3 bases are TGCAGTGCTAGTGGCGAGGCTTTCTTT. This chain joins TRBV20-1 and TRBJ1-1; D call uncertain. Between the trimmed V and J ends, which lost 3 bases and 11 bases, there was a span of 7 bases. The CDR3 is 9 residues long. Germline V gives CDR1 DFQATT, CDR2 SNEGSKA (reference sequence).